This T cell receptor beta chain was captured by sequencing in a study of blood T cell repertoires in COVID-19. Germline V lookup: CDR1 LGHDT, CDR2 YNNKEL (reference sequence). Trimming left V 3 bases short and J 6 bases short, with 12 bases between. The CDR3 loop spans 14 amino acids. The table came from immunoSEQ multiplex PCR; TCRdb's copy has only in-frame clones and leaves some out. The sample shows 150,000 to 200,000 clones, 80% to 95% of them seen only once. The sequence came from a man aged 45-65 years with acute or convalescent COVID-19. The sample comprised peripheral blood. This chain links TRBV3-1 (or the pseudogene TRBV3-2) with TRBJ1-5, with D unresolved. As DNA, the CDR3 is TGTGCCAGCAGCCAGAGTAATTACGGTCAGCCCCAGCATTTT. It yields the protein CASSQSNYGQPQHF.